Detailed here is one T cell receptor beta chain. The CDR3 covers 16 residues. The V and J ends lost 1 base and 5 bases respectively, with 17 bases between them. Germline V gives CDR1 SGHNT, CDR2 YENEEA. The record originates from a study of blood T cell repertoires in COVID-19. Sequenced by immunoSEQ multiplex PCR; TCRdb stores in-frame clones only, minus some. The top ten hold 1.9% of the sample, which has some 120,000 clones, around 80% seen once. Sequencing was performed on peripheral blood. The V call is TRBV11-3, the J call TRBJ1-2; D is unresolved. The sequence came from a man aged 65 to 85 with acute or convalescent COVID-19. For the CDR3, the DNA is TGTGCCAGCAGCTTAGCCCCAGCGTTTTCTGATTATGGCTACACCTTC. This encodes CASSLAPAFSDYGYTF.